This TCR beta chain was retrieved from a study of T cells after yellow fever vaccination. Study outcomes and limitations: The presence of abundant clonotypes contaminating from the bulk population was possible in FACS-sorted repertoires. CD4 and CD8 compartments shared a small share of clonotypes.

The sample holds many counts of this clonotype. Its antigen is not identified. The J segment lost 2 bases and the V segment lost 11 bases, leaving 8 bases of the junction unmatched. The CDR3 has 14 amino acids. Germline V gene sequence: CDR1 SNHLY, CDR2 FYNNEI. One entry per CDR3 protein, called by TCRdb with MiXCR from the 5' RACE reads. The sample has roughly 310,000 distinct CDR3 sequences; roughly 4% are singletons. This TCR was recovered from a man younger than 35 who received the YFV17D yellow fever vaccine. The chain employs TRBV2 and TRBJ2-3; 9 bases align to TRBD1. This specimen consisted of PBMCs, obtained on the day of the yellow fever booster vaccination. In DNA, the CDR3 is TGTGCCGGGACGGGACAGGGTTACACAGATACGCAGTATTTT. Its protein product is CAGTGQGYTDTQYF. The full variable domain, with the rest looked up from reference TRBV2 and TRBJ2-3, is EPEVTQTPSHQVTQMGQEVILRCVPISNHLYFYWYRQILGQKVEFLVSFYNNEISEKSEIFDDQFSVERPDGSNFTLKIRSTKLEDSAMYFCAGTGQGYTDTQYFGPGTRLTVL.